The rows below give T cell receptor beta chains drawn from one sample of a study of blood T cell repertoires in COVID-19. Clones were sequenced by immunoSEQ multiplex PCR, and TCRdb holds only the in-frame ones, with some missing. The sample has approximately 300,000 clones; about nine tenths are singletons. The material sequenced was peripheral blood. All receptors derive from a woman in her thirties with COVID-19, enrolled during active disease. Both conserved end residues are part of each CDR3. A D gene is named only where the DNA matches it firmly. Part of the rows lack a size; the others show once, few, many or a class for expanded clones.

J: TRBJ1-5; size: .; D: .; length: 14; V: TRBV15; CDR3: CATSRGSVIQPQHF; DNA: TGTGCCACCAGCAGAGGTAGCGTAATACAGCCCCAGCATTTT
J: TRBJ1-4; size: .; D: .; length: 12; V: TRBV6-5; CDR3: CASRGGVEKLFF; DNA: TGTGCCAGCAGAGGGGGGGTTGAAAAACTGTTTTTT
J: TRBJ2-7; size: .; D: TRBD2; length: 15; V: TRBV11-2; CDR3: CASSTSSGPLYEQYF; DNA: TGTGCCAGCAGCACCTCTAGCGGCCCCCTCTACGAGCAGTACTTC
J: TRBJ1-1; size: .; D: TRBD1; length: 16; V: TRBV5-1; CDR3: CASSLAGGQGATEAFF; DNA: TGCGCCAGCAGCTTGGCCGGGGGACAGGGGGCAACTGAAGCTTTCTTT
J: TRBJ2-5; size: once; D: TRBD2; length: 15; V: TRBV7-2; CDR3: CASSLLAEGAETQYF; DNA: TGTGCCAGCAGCTTACTAGCGGAGGGCGCGGAGACCCAGTACTTC
J: TRBJ1-1; size: .; D: TRBD1; length: 13; V: TRBV30; CDR3: CAWKRQGDTEAFF; DNA: TGTGCCTGGAAGAGACAGGGTGACACTGAAGCTTTCTTT
J: TRBJ2-1; size: .; D: TRBD1; length: 15; V: TRBV19; CDR3: CASTHGGTGLNEQFF; DNA: TGTGCCAGTACTCATGGGGGGACAGGGCTCAATGAGCAGTTCTTC
J: TRBJ2-5; size: .; D: .; length: 15; V: TRBV5-1; CDR3: CASSPYRGAEETQYF; DNA: TGCGCCAGCAGCCCCTACCGAGGAGCGGAAGAGACCCAGTACTTC
J: TRBJ2-5; size: .; D: TRBD2; length: 18; V: TRBV28; CDR3: CASSPSGLAGEMRETQYF; DNA: TGTGCCAGCAGTCCATCGGGACTAGCGGGAGAAATGCGGGAGACCCAGTACTTC
J: TRBJ1-6; size: few; D: .; length: 15; V: TRBV6-5; CDR3: CASTYGTNTNSPLHF; DNA: TGTGCCAGCACATACGGGACAAACACAAATTCACCCCTCCACTTT
J: TRBJ2-2; size: .; D: .; length: 17; V: TRBV3-1/TRBV3-2; CDR3: CASSHIGHGIVTGELFF; DNA: TGTGCCAGCAGCCACATTGGGCACGGGATTGTGACCGGGGAGCTGTTTTTT
J: TRBJ2-7; size: .; D: TRBD2; length: 13; V: TRBV6-2/TRBV6-3; CDR3: CASSYSGLAGFVF; DNA: TGTGCCAGCAGTTACTCCGGACTAGCGGGGTTCGTCTTC
J: TRBJ2-7; size: .; D: .; length: 15; V: TRBV5-1; CDR3: CASRAAGTYTYEQYF; DNA: TGCGCCAGCAGGGCCGCCGGGACATATACCTACGAGCAGTACTTC
J: TRBJ1-1; size: .; D: TRBD1; length: 13; V: TRBV10-1; CDR3: CASSPTGVPEAFF; DNA: TGCGCCAGCAGCCCGACAGGGGTCCCTGAAGCTTTCTTT
J: TRBJ1-3; size: .; D: .; length: 13; V: TRBV12-3/TRBV12-4; CDR3: CASSRRDTNTIYF; DNA: TGTGCCAGCAGTCGAAGGGACACTAACACCATATATTTT
J: TRBJ2-4; size: once; D: .; length: 14; V: TRBV11-2; CDR3: CASSFTTAGNIQYF; DNA: TGTGCCAGCAGCTTCACTACGGCGGGCAACATTCAGTACTTC
J: TRBJ2-2; size: .; D: TRBD1; length: 17; V: TRBV24-1; CDR3: CATSDSPGQGNTGELFF; DNA: TGTGCCACCAGTGATTCCCCGGGACAGGGGAACACCGGGGAGCTGTTTTTT
J: TRBJ1-3; size: .; D: .; length: 15; V: TRBV6-5; CDR3: CASIKPMSSGNTIYF; DNA: TGTGCCAGCATTAAACCCATGAGCTCTGGAAACACCATATATTTT
J: TRBJ1-3; size: .; D: TRBD1; length: 14; V: TRBV28; CDR3: CASRGTGDGNTIYF; DNA: TGTGCCAGCAGGGGGACAGGGGACGGAAACACCATATATTTT
J: TRBJ2-1; size: .; D: TRBD1; length: 15; V: TRBV5-6; CDR3: CASSGTGGRLGRQFF; DNA: TGTGCCAGCAGCGGTACAGGGGGCAGGTTGGGAAGGCAGTTCTTC
J: TRBJ2-7; size: many; D: .; length: 15; V: TRBV21-1; CDR3: CASSPSRRATYEQYF; DNA: TGTGCCAGCAGCCCTTCCAGGCGGGCTACCTACGAGCAGTACTTC
J: TRBJ1-1; size: .; D: .; length: 13; V: TRBV6-6; CDR3: CASTPTGGTEAFF; DNA: TGTGCCAGCACCCCGACGGGTGGGACTGAAGCTTTCTTT
J: TRBJ1-6; size: .; D: .; length: 15; V: TRBV5-4; CDR3: CASSPTGGGDSPLHF; DNA: TGTGCCAGCAGCCCCACGGGTGGGGGGGATTCACCCCTCCACTTT
J: TRBJ2-2; size: .; D: .; length: 16; V: TRBV7-9; CDR3: CASSSRDRPAPGELFF; DNA: TGTGCCAGCAGCTCCCGAGACAGGCCGGCACCCGGGGAGCTGTTTTTT
J: TRBJ1-2; size: .; D: .; length: 13; V: TRBV19; CDR3: CASSIAQGDGYTF; DNA: TGTGCCAGTAGTATAGCCCAGGGCGATGGCTACACCTTC
J: TRBJ2-7; size: .; D: TRBD1; length: 14; V: TRBV27; CDR3: CASSPVDRTYEQYF; DNA: TGTGCCAGCAGTCCCGTGGACAGGACCTACGAGCAGTACTTC
J: TRBJ1-1; size: few; D: TRBD1; length: 16; V: TRBV5-4; CDR3: CASSVTQGARDTEAFF; DNA: TGTGCCAGCAGCGTTACACAGGGGGCTCGAGACACTGAAGCTTTCTTT